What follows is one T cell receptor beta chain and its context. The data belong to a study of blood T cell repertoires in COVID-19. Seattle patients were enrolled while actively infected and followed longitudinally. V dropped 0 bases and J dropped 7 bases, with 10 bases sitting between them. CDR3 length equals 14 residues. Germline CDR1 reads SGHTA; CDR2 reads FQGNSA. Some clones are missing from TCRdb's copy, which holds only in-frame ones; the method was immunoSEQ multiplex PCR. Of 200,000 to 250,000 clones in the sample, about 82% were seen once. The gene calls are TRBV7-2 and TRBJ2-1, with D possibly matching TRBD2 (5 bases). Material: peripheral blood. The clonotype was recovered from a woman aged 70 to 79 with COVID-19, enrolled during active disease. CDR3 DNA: TGTGCCAGCAGCTTAGCGGAGGTAGCTAATGAGCAGTTCTTC. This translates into CASSLAEVANEQFF.